What follows are 5 T cell receptor beta chains derived from one specimen sequenced in a study of beta chain features in type 1 diabetes. Their antigens remain unidentified. Expressed TCRB transcripts were sequenced, since all the RNA that had been isolated was reverse transcribed. Profiled with immunoSEQ multiplex PCR; TCRdb holds only in-frame clones, not every one. The sample yields about 160,000 clones, approximately 10% seen once. Study-level points and caveats: When Type 1 diabetes patients were examined, their TCRB CDR3s proved moderately but significantly shorter in all four CD4+ subsets.

Material: central memory CD4+ T cells from blood. The receptors shown here come from a young man with type 1 diabetes.

This rearrangement joins TRBV19 to TRBJ2-3; possible D gene TRBD2, 6 bases. The CDR3 is 11 amino acids. Per germline, CDR1 LNHDA and CDR2 SQIVND (reference sequence). V was cut by 9 bases and J by 8 bases, with 12 bases left in between. The CDR3 DNA follows: TGTGCCAGCCAGAGGAGGGGTACGCAGTATTTT. Its translation is CASQRRGTQYF.

The chain is built from TRBV7-8 and TRBJ2-3, with TRBD1 matching over 9 bases. CDR1 is SGHVS and CDR2 is FQNEAQ in the germline V gene. The CDR3 loop spans 16 amino acids. V was clipped by 5 bases and J by 5 bases; unmatched bases: 11. CDR3 amino acids: CASSEIRGTGLDTQYF. CDR3 nucleotides: TGTGCCAGCAGCGAAATCCGGGGGACAGGGTTAGATACGCAGTATTTT.

This clone has a handful of counts. V gene TRBV9 combines with J gene TRBJ2-1; 7 positions match TRBD2. V trimming: 0 bases; J trimming: 6 bases; junction bases outside the gene matches: 6. This CDR3 comprises 15 residues. Germline V gene sequence: CDR1 SGDLS, CDR2 YYNGEE. The CDR3 bases are TGTGCCAGCAGCGTAGGGGGTCCTAGCGGCAATGAGCAGTTCTTC. Amino acid sequence: CASSVGGPSGNEQFF. The entire variable domain, with the rest obtained from reference TRBV9 and TRBJ2-1, is as follows: DSGVTQTPKHLITATGQRVTLRCSPRSGDLSVYWYQQSLDQGLQFLIQYYNGEERAKGNILERFSAQQFPDLHSELNLSSLELGDSALYFCASSVGGPSGNEQFFGPGTRLTVL.

V gene TRBV27 combines with J gene TRBJ1-2; 7 nucleotides agree with TRBD1. CDR3 length: 11 amino acids. With V trimmed by 9 bases and J by 6 bases, 4 bases remained unmatched. The germline V gene has CDR1 MNHEY and CDR2 SMNVEV (reference sequence). CDR3 residues: CASSGGNGYTF. DNA of the CDR3: TGTGCCAGTTCAGGGGGAAATGGCTACACCTTC.

This clone has just a few counts. This chain joins TRBV7-2 and TRBJ1-5; possibly TRBD1 for D (6 bases). Germline lookup yields CDR1 SGHTA and CDR2 FQGNSA. The germline V and J ends were trimmed by 2 bases and 7 bases, with 15 bases remaining between them. The CDR3 contains 15 residues. In nucleotides, the CDR3 is TGTGCCAGCAGCTTAAATGCAGGGGCTGGGCAGCCCCAGCATTTT. Residues: CASSLNAGAGQPQHF.